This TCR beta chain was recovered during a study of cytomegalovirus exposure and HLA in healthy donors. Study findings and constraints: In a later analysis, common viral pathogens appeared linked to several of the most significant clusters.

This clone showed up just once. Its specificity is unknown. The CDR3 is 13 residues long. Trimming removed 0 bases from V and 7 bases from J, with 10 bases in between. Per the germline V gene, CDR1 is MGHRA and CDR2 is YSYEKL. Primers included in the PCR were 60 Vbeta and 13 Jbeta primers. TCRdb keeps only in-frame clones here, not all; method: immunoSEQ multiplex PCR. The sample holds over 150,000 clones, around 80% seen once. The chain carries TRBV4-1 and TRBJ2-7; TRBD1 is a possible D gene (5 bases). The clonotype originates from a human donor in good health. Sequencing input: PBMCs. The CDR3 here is CASSQDPREEQYF. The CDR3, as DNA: TGCGCCAGCAGCCAAGATCCCAGGGAAGAGCAGTACTTC.